Each of the 18 T cell receptor beta chains below was sequenced from the same sample in a study of T cell responses to AZD1222 COVID-19 vaccine. The data were produced by immunoSEQ multiplex PCR, yet TCRdb's version contains in-frame clones alone and is incomplete. The sample holds approximately 110,000 clones; 70% to 85% are singletons and the top ten take 5% to 7%. Material: peripheral blood, obtained on day 0 of AZD1222 vaccination. The receptor source for this set is an adult in good health.

As to this clone: This sample includes further DNA sequences coding for the same CDR3. The V call is TRBV9, the J call TRBJ2-3, with D hard to call. The CDR3 loop spans 11 amino acids. CDR1 SGDLS and CDR2 YYNGEE come from the germline V gene. Trimming left V 0 bases short and J 6 bases short, with 2 bases between. CDR3 protein: CASSVGDTQYF. The DNA of the CDR3 is TGTGCCAGCAGCGTAGGCGATACGCAGTATTTT.

The J gene is TRBJ2-7, the V gene TRBV6-5, with a weak D call TRBD1 (6 bases). From germline, CDR1 is MNHEY and CDR2 SVGAGI. V lost 0 bases, J lost 2 bases, and 11 bases lay in between. The CDR3 contains 15 residues. CDR3 in amino acids: CASSYSTGIPYEQYF. CDR3 coding DNA: TGTGCCAGCAGTTACTCTACAGGGATCCCCTACGAGCAGTACTTC.

This clone was detected only a few times. This same CDR3 is encoded by further DNA sequences in the sample. The chain joins TRBV4-3 to TRBJ1-4; 7 nucleotides line up with TRBD1. The length of the CDR3 is 14 residues. CDR1 and CDR2 from the germline V gene are LGHNA and YSLEER. Germline trimming cut 0 bases from V and 5 bases from J; bases unmatched to any gene: 0. The CDR3 DNA reads TGCGCCAGCAGCCAAGACAGGGGGAATGAAAAACTGTTTTTT. Its protein product is CASSQDRGNEKLFF.

In the case of this clone: In the same sample, other DNA sequences code for this CDR3. This chain connects TRBV11-3 to TRBJ1-1; D remains ambiguous. The CDR3 consists of 12 residues. The germline CDR1 and CDR2 sequences are SGHNT and YENEEA. Deletions cut 6 bases from V and 1 base from J, with 6 bases between. The CDR3, as DNA: TGTGCCAGCAGAGAGGGGAACACTGAAGCTTTCTTT. Translating it yields CASREGNTEAFF.

The chain employs TRBV5-5 and TRBJ2-3; 12 bases are shared with TRBD2. Trimming at V came to 0 bases and at J to 7 bases, leaving 6 bases not matched to a gene. CDR1 and CDR2 (germline): SGHKS, YYEKEE (reference sequence). CDR3 length: 16 amino acids. The CDR3 is CASSLAASGGANTQYF. The CDR3 nucleotides read TGTGCCAGCAGCTTGGCTGCTAGCGGGGGGGCGAATACGCAGTATTTT.

The chain uses TRBV12-3 or TRBV12-4 and TRBJ1-1, with unresolved D. The CDR3 covers 12 residues. The V end was cut by 2 bases, the J end by 3 bases, with 4 bases between. The CDR3 coding sequence is TGTGCCAGCAGTTTAAGGGACACTGAAGCTTTCTTT. Translating it yields CASSLRDTEAFF.

The chain has TRBV19 and TRBJ1-4, with TRBD1 identical over 9 bases. The germline V gene encodes CDR1 LNHDA and CDR2 SQIVND (reference sequence). The CDR3 has 16 residues. With V trimmed by 1 base and J by 7 bases, 7 bases remained unmatched. CDR3 in amino acids: CASSIGQQGAGEKLFF. DNA for the CDR3: TGTGCCAGTAGTATAGGCCAACAGGGGGCTGGTGAAAAACTGTTTTTT. Supplemented by reference TRBV19 and TRBJ1-4, the full variable domain reads DGGITQSPKYLFRKEGQNVTLSCEQNLNHDAMYWYRQDPGQGLRLIYYSQIVNDFQKGDIAEGYSVSREKKESFPLTVTSAQKNPTAFYLCASSIGQQGAGEKLFFGSGTQLSVL.

The J gene is TRBJ1-2, the V gene TRBV1; TRBD1 was called by the table and not checked on the DNA. TRBV1 is given as a pseudogene. The CDR3 runs to 15 residues. The CDR3 reads CTSSGNPQGCHGYTF. CDR3 DNA: TGCACCAGCAGCGGTAATCCACAGGGGTGCCATGGCTACACCTTC.

A single count supports this clone. The CDR3 protein is CASAQLEGWSREQYF. CDR3 DNA sequence: TGTGCCAGCGCCCAGCTAGAAGGTTGGTCTCGGGAGCAGTACTTC. The chain is built from TRBV5-6 and TRBJ2-7; no clear D gene. The germline gives CDR1 SGHDT, CDR2 YYEEEE. Trimming stripped 7 bases from V and 7 bases from J, with 24 bases between. The CDR3 extends over 15 amino acids.

The chain joins TRBV2 to TRBJ1-2; no definite D call. V was shortened by 7 bases and J by 4 bases, with 13 bases between the two germline ends. This CDR3 has 13 residues. Germline loops: CDR1 SNHLY, CDR2 FYNNEI. The CDR3 region has the DNA TGTGCCAGCACTCAGGTGCGAGGCTATGGCTACACCTTC. This translates into CASTQVRGYGYTF.

The rearrangement links TRBV6-5 to TRBJ2-7; D is possibly TRBD1 (6 bases). Looked up from germline, CDR1 is MNHEY and CDR2 is SVGAGI. CDR3 length: 13 amino acids. Trimming left V 10 bases short and J 1 base short, with 14 bases between. The CDR3 DNA is TGTGCCACCACAGAGGACAGTTCCTACGAGCAGTACTTC. Protein product: CATTEDSSYEQYF.

The V gene is TRBV18, the J gene TRBJ1-2; D gene uncertain. V lost 2 bases and J lost 2, with 6 bases in between. In germline, CDR1 is KGHSH, CDR2 LQKENI. The CDR3 has 13 amino acids. CDR3 sequence reads: CASSPDANYGYTF. The CDR3 nucleotides are TGTGCCAGCTCACCAGACGCCAACTATGGCTACACCTTC. The entire variable domain, with the rest obtained from reference TRBV18 and TRBJ1-2, is as follows: NAGVMQNPRHLVRRRGQEARLRCSPMKGHSHVYWYRQLPEEGLKFMVYLQKENIIDESGMPKERFSAEFPKEGPSILRIQQVVRGDSAAYFCASSPDANYGYTFGSGTRLTVV.

The chain combines TRBV12-3 or TRBV12-4 with TRBJ2-3, with D uncertain. The CDR3 covers 12 residues. The V gene lost 6 bases and the J gene lost 6 bases, with 10 bases spanning the gap. In nucleotides, the CDR3 is TGTGCCAGCAGCCAGCGTCGCGATACGCAGTATTTT. It translates to CASSQRRDTQYF.

The V call is TRBV14, the J call TRBJ2-5, with a tentative D call TRBD1 (5 bases). V was cut by 0 bases and J by 5 bases, with 13 bases left in between. Germline V gene lookup returns CDR1 SGHDN and CDR2 FVKESK. The CDR3 has 15 residues. In DNA form, the CDR3 reads TGTGCCAGCAGCCAAGAGTCAGGGCCCTGGGAGACCCAGTACTTC. Translated: CASSQESGPWETQYF.

The chain is built from TRBV6-2 or TRBV6-3 and TRBJ2-5, with D maybe TRBD2 (7 bases). There are 15 residues in the CDR3. Deletions cut 6 bases from V and 7 bases from J, with 21 bases between. In germline, CDR1 is MNHEY, CDR2 SVGEGT. The CDR3 DNA sequence: TGTGCCAGCAGCAGAAAATTTGGGGGGGCCGGGACCCAGTACTTC. Translation: CASSRKFGGAGTQYF.

The chain recombines TRBV15 with TRBJ1-5; D is possibly TRBD1 (5 bases). In germline, CDR1 is LNHNV, CDR2 YYDKDF (reference sequence). Trimming removed 2 bases from V and 6 bases from J, with 11 bases in between. This CDR3 has 14 residues. CDR3 bases: TGTGCCACCAGCAGACAGGGTGAACGTCAGCCCCAGCATTTT. It translates to CATSRQGERQPQHF.

The chain links TRBV11-3 to TRBJ1-6; TRBD1 matches at 8 bases. Looked up from germline, CDR1 is SGHNT and CDR2 is YENEEA. Losses at the gene ends were 5 bases for V and 1 base for J; bases not matched to a gene: 4. The CDR3 extends over 16 amino acids. The CDR3, as DNA: TGTGCCAGCAGCCGGACAGGGACGTCCTATAATTCACCCCTCCACTTT. Translated: CASSRTGTSYNSPLHF.

This sequence joins TRBV7-9 and TRBJ2-2, with D unresolved. Per the germline V gene, CDR1 is SEHNR and CDR2 is FQNEAQ (reference sequence). This CDR3 contains 12 residues. Trimming pared 7 bases from V and 4 bases from J, leaving 7 bases between. DNA for the CDR3: TGTGCCAGCACCTGGGCCACCGGGGAGCTGTTTTTT. It codes for CASTWATGELFF.